This section outlines one T cell receptor beta chain sequence together with its context. The antigen is unknown. After template switching added a universal primer site, the resulting cDNA carried unique molecular identifiers. MiXCR, applied by TCRdb to the 5' RACE reads, yields one record per CDR3 protein. The sample includes about 660,000 distinct CDR3 sequences, under 9% seen only once; the top ten take 0.98%. V shed 4 bases and J 1 base; nucleotides not matched to a gene: 11. The CDR3 runs 17 residues. Germline V gene sequence: CDR1 SGHKS, CDR2 YYEKEE (reference sequence). This specimen belongs to a study of identical twins. Overall study findings and caveats: Twins showed weaker excess sharing in their beta out-of-frame sequences.

These data were also filed under a second study, of yellow fever vaccine responses in identical twins.

The specimen sequenced was PBMCs. This TCR was sampled from a woman aged 18-35 years in good health. The chain is built from TRBV5-5 and TRBJ2-5; 9 nucleotides match TRBD2. The CDR3 DNA reads TGTGCCAGCAGCGTCCCCACTAGCGGGTCGGGCCAAGAGACCCAGTACTTC. Translation gives CASSVPTSGSGQETQYF.